Reported below is one T cell receptor beta chain. The sample belongs to a study of blood T cell repertoires in COVID-19. Whole-study context: COVID-19 samples collected from the United States, Italy and Spain covered acute and convalescent phases.

The data were produced by immunoSEQ multiplex PCR, yet TCRdb's version contains in-frame clones alone and is incomplete. The sample lists approximately 200,000 clones; 70% to 90% were seen once. Cohort 3 donors counted as recovered after two negative PCRs, clearance, or resolved symptoms. V was pared by 8 bases and J by 8 bases, with 22 bases between. CDR1 and CDR2 from the germline V gene are MNHNY and SVGAGI (reference sequence). The CDR3 is 16 amino acids. This chain connects TRBV6-6 to TRBJ1-6; D is unclear. The receptor was derived from a man between 25 and 39 years old who had recovered from COVID-19. Specimen: PBMCs or T cells enriched from blood (not recorded which). The CDR3 DNA follows: TGTGCCAGCGGAGACCATTACGGGGTATCGGATTCACCCCTCCACTTT. This translates into CASGDHYGVSDSPLHF.